A single sample gave rise to the 22 T cell receptor beta chains below, sequenced in a study of blood T cell repertoires in COVID-19. Some clones are missing from TCRdb's copy, which holds only in-frame ones; the method was immunoSEQ multiplex PCR. Counted here are 65,000 to 85,000 clones, around 90% occurring once; the ten biggest clones make up about 11%. The sequencing input was peripheral blood. Receptors originate from a woman between 18 and 29 years old with acute or convalescent COVID-19.

The rearrangement joins TRBV7-9 to TRBJ2-7; 10 bases are shared with TRBD2. The CDR3 length is 15 residues. Looked up from germline, CDR1 is SEHNR and CDR2 is FQNEAQ (reference sequence). The J segment lost 2 bases and the V segment lost 1 base, leaving 2 bases of the junction unmatched. CDR3 in amino acids: CASSLGAGGPYEQYF. The CDR3 DNA reads as TGTGCCAGCAGCTTAGGAGCGGGAGGGCCCTACGAGCAGTACTTC.

The rearrangement joins TRBV6-1 to TRBJ2-7; D is possibly TRBD1 (6 bases). Germline CDR1 is MNHNS and CDR2 is SASEGT. There are 13 residues in the CDR3. Trimming stripped 2 bases from V and 7 bases from J, with 12 bases between. CDR3 sequence (DNA): TGTGCCAGCAGTGAAACAGGGTTGGAAGAGCAGTACTTC. Translating gives CASSETGLEEQYF.

The chain has TRBV7-9 and TRBJ2-7; D remains unclear. The CDR3 extends over 13 amino acids. The V gene lost 0 bases and the J gene lost 3 bases, with 6 bases spanning the gap. Germline V gene data show CDR1 as SEHNR and CDR2 as FQNEAQ (reference sequence). CDR3 amino acids: CASSLAADYEQYF. CDR3 nucleotides: TGTGCCAGCAGCTTAGCGGCAGACTACGAGCAGTACTTC.

This CDR3 reads CASSIIEGGQPQHF. The CDR3 nucleotides read TGTGCCAGTAGTATTATCGAGGGCGGGCAGCCCCAGCATTTT. This rearrangement joins TRBV19 to TRBJ1-5, with no clear D. Germline V gives CDR1 LNHDA, CDR2 SQIVND (reference sequence). V was shortened by 3 bases and J by 7 bases, with 13 bases between the two germline ends. The CDR3 runs 14 residues.

The chain recombines TRBV30 with TRBJ1-6; 7 bases match TRBD1. The germline CDR1 and CDR2 sequences are GTSNPN and SVGIG (reference sequence). The CDR3 is 14 amino acids. J was trimmed by 11 bases and V by 5 bases; bases with no gene match: 12. The CDR3 loop reads CAWGPGGGTAPLHF. For the CDR3, the DNA is TGTGCCTGGGGACCTGGGGGCGGGACAGCACCCCTCCACTTT.

The gene calls are TRBV12-5 and TRBJ2-1; weak D call: TRBD2 (7 bases). The CDR3 is 17 amino acids. Per germline, CDR1 LGHNT and CDR2 FRNRAP. Trimming cost V 0 bases and J 8 bases, with 20 bases left between them. The DNA for the CDR3 is TGTGCTAGTGGTTTGGTAGCGTGGGGGCGGGAGAACTATGAGCAGTTCTTC. Translated: CASGLVAWGRENYEQFF.

V gene TRBV7-6 combines with J gene TRBJ1-1, with 8 bases lining up with TRBD1. This CDR3 contains 15 residues. Germline CDR1 is SGHVS and CDR2 is FNYEAQ. Trimming at V came to 4 bases and at J to 4 bases, leaving 8 bases not matched to a gene. CDR3 in DNA: TGTGCCAGCAGCTCCAGACAGGGGAGGCGCACTGAAGCTTTCTTT. This gives the protein CASSSRQGRRTEAFF. The full variable domain, completed using reference TRBV7-6 and TRBJ1-1, is GAGVSQSPRYKVTKRGQDVALRCDPISGHVSLYWYRQALGQGPEFLTYFNYEAQQDKSGLPNDRFSAERPEGSISTLTIQRTEQRDSAMYRCASSSRQGRRTEAFFGQGTRLTVV.

The chain uses TRBV18 and TRBJ1-1, with TRBD1 as a possible D gene (6 bases). V lost 5 bases and J lost 4, with 11 bases in between. Germline V gene sequence: CDR1 KGHSH, CDR2 LQKENI. The CDR3 loop spans 13 amino acids. The CDR3 coding sequence is TGTGCCAGCTCAGAGGGGGTGGCCACTGAAGCTTTCTTT. Amino acids: CASSEGVATEAFF.

J is TRBJ1-1 and V is TRBV6-5; D is undetermined. V gave up 4 bases and J gave up 2 bases, with 14 bases separating them. The germline gives CDR1 MNHEY, CDR2 SVGAGI. The CDR3 is made up of 15 amino acids. CDR3 region: CASSSAGEPNTEAFF. CDR3 DNA: TGTGCCAGCAGTTCCGCTGGGGAGCCCAACACTGAAGCTTTCTTT.

In its sample, this clone was seen once. The gene calls are TRBV6-2 or TRBV6-3 and TRBJ2-7, with TRBD2 identical over 7 bases. V shed 6 bases, J shed 2 bases, and the junction held 10 bases outside the gene matches. There are 15 residues in the CDR3. Germline V CDR1 and CDR2: MNHEY, SVGEGT. As DNA, the CDR3 is TGTGCCAGCAGCCCTAGCGGTCAACCCCCCTACGAGCAGTACTTC. Its translation is CASSPSGQPPYEQYF.

The DNA for the CDR3 is TGTGCCAGCAGTCCGGGACAGGGTGCCTACACCTTC. Protein product: CASSPGQGAYTF. The rearrangement uses TRBV28 and TRBJ1-2, with 9 bases aligning to TRBD1. The ends lost 5 bases at V and 10 bases at J; junction bases unmatched: 5. CDR1 and CDR2 from the germline V gene are MDHEN and SYDVKM. CDR3 length: 12 residues.

The chain couples TRBV2 to TRBJ2-3, with no clear D. This CDR3 has 12 residues. The germline gives CDR1 SNHLY, CDR2 FYNNEI. V shed 5 bases and J shed 0 bases, with 3 bases lying between them. The CDR3 protein is CASSQSTDTQYF. CDR3 DNA sequence: TGTGCCAGCAGTCAAAGCACAGATACGCAGTATTTT.

V and J are TRBV24-1 and TRBJ2-5, with a tentative D call TRBD2 (5 bases). This CDR3 is 13 amino acids long. Germline CDR1 is KGHDR and CDR2 is SFDVKD. V shed 5 bases and J shed 1 base, with 7 bases lying between them. CDR3 protein: CATSGGPQETQYF. The CDR3 nucleotides are TGTGCCACCAGTGGAGGGCCCCAAGAGACCCAGTACTTC.

The chain carries TRBV29-1 and TRBJ1-1, with TRBD1 identical over 11 bases. V gave up 7 bases and J gave up 4 bases; unmatched junction bases: 11. From germline, CDR1 is SQVTM and CDR2 ANQGSEA. The CDR3 has 15 amino acids. The CDR3 DNA follows: TGCAGCGGGGTGGACAGGGGGCGAGGACGCACTGAAGCTTTCTTT. Its protein product is CSGVDRGRGRTEAFF.

The chain employs TRBV6-5 and TRBJ2-1, with 9 bases aligning to TRBD2. CDR1 and CDR2 from the germline V gene are MNHEY and SVGAGI. V trimming: 7 bases; J trimming: 0 bases; junction bases outside the gene matches: 4. The CDR3 is made up of 15 amino acids. The CDR3: CASTLLAGSYNEQFF. The DNA of the CDR3 is TGTGCCAGCACCCTACTAGCGGGCTCCTACAATGAGCAGTTCTTC.

This chain joins TRBV7-2 and TRBJ1-2, with 8 bases fitting TRBD1. CDR3 size: 17 residues. The V segment lost 0 bases and the J segment 4 bases; nucleotides outside the gene matches: 10. Per germline, CDR1 SGHTA and CDR2 FQGNSA. This chain's CDR3 is CASSLAKTGARVYGYTF. The CDR3, as DNA: TGTGCCAGCAGCTTAGCCAAGACAGGGGCGCGGGTCTATGGCTACACCTTC.

The chain is built from TRBV6-2 or TRBV6-3 and TRBJ1-4, with 8 nucleotides matching TRBD1. With V trimmed by 2 bases and J by 0 bases, 8 bases remained unmatched. In germline, CDR1 is MNHEY, CDR2 SVGEGT. This CDR3 spans 18 amino acids. The CDR3 here is CASSYTHGQGATNEKLFF. CDR3 coding DNA: TGTGCCAGCAGTTACACCCATGGACAGGGTGCAACTAATGAAAAACTGTTTTTT.

This rearrangement joins TRBV5-1 to TRBJ2-7; TRBD1 aligns across 10 bases. The CDR3 spans 14 residues. Trimming at V came to 5 bases and at J to 3 bases, leaving 5 bases not matched to a gene. Germline loops: CDR1 SGHRS, CDR2 YFSETQ. This CDR3 is CASRIGTGDYEQYF. The CDR3 DNA is TGCGCCAGCAGAATCGGGACAGGGGACTACGAGCAGTACTTC.

The chain links TRBV2 to TRBJ1-5; no clear D. V gave up 3 bases and J gave up 4 bases, with 16 bases separating them. This CDR3 region has 16 residues. Germline V gene lookup returns CDR1 SNHLY and CDR2 FYNNEI. The CDR3 reads CASSDLLIRGNQPQHF. In DNA, the CDR3 is TGTGCCAGCAGTGATCTTCTGATTCGGGGTAATCAGCCCCAGCATTTT.

V gene TRBV21-1 combines with J gene TRBJ2-7; the table gives TRBD2 as D, unverified against the DNA. TRBV21-1 is designated a pseudogene. This CDR3 region has 13 residues. The CDR3 DNA reads as TGTGCCAGCAGCGCACTAGCGGCCTACGAGCAGTACTTC. It yields the protein CASSALAAYEQYF.

This chain connects TRBV5-6 to TRBJ2-7; 9 bases are shared with TRBD1. The CDR3 runs to 18 residues. J was trimmed by 0 bases and V by 4 bases; bases with no gene match: 14. Germline V gene lookup returns CDR1 SGHDT and CDR2 YYEEEE. CDR3 region: CASSATTGTGRSSYEQYF. CDR3 bases: TGTGCCAGCAGCGCCACCACCGGGACAGGGCGATCCTCCTACGAGCAGTACTTC.

This clone was seen a single time. This sequence joins TRBV27 and TRBJ2-7, with a tentative D call TRBD2 (6 bases). Per germline, CDR1 MNHEY and CDR2 SMNVEV (reference sequence). The CDR3 extends over 15 amino acids. The V gene lost 0 bases and the J gene lost 2 bases, with 11 bases spanning the gap. The CDR3 region has the DNA TGTGCCAGCAGTTTATCAGGTGGGAGGCCCTACGAGCAGTACTTC. Amino acid sequence: CASSLSGGRPYEQYF.